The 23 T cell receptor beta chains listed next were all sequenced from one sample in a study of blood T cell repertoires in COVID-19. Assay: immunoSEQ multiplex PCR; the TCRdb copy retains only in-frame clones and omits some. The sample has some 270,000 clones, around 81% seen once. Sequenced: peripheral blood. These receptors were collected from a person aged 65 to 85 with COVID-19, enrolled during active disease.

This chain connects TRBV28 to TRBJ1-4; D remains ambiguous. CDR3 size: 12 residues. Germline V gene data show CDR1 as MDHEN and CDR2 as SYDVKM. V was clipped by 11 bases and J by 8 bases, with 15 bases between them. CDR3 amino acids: CAGSAAGEKLFF. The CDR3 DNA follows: TGTGCCGGATCTGCGGCTGGGGAAAAACTGTTTTTT.

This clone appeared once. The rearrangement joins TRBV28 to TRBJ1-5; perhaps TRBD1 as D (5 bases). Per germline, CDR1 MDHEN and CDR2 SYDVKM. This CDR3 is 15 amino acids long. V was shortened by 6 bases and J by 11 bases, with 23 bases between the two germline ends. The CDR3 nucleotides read TGTGCCAGCAGGAGTGATGGGGCCCAGCTGCGAACCCAGCATTTT. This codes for CASRSDGAQLRTQHF. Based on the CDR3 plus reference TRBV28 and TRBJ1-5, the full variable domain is DVKVTQSSRYLVKRTGEKVFLECVQDMDHENMFWYRQDPGLGLRLIYFSYDVKMKEKGDIPEGYSVSREKKERFSLILESASTNQTSMYLCASRSDGAQLRTQHFGDGTRLSIL.

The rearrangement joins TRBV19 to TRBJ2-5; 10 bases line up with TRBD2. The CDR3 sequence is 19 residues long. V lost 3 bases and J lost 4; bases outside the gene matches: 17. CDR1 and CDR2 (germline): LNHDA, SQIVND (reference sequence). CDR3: CASSIRNPSGGSRRETQYF. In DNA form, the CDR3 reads TGTGCCAGTAGTATCCGAAATCCTAGCGGGGGTTCTAGACGAGAGACCCAGTACTTC.

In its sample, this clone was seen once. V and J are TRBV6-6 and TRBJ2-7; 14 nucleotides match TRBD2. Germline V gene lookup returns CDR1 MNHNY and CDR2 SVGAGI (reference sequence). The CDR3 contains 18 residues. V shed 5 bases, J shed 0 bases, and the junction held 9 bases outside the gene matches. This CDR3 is CASSRFPGLAGASYEQYF. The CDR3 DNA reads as TGTGCCAGCAGTCGATTCCCGGGACTAGCGGGGGCCTCCTACGAGCAGTACTTC.

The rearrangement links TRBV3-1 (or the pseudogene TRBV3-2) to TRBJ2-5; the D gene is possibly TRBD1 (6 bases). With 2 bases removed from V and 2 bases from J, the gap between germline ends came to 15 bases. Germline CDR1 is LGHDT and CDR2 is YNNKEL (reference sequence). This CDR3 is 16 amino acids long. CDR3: CASSQRGQRIQETQYF. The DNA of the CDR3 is TGTGCCAGCAGCCAACGTGGACAGCGCATTCAAGAGACCCAGTACTTC.

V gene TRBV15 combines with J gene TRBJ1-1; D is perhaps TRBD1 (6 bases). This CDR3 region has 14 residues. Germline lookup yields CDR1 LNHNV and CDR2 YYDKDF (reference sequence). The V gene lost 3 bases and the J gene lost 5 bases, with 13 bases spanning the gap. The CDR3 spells CATSRIGGDTEAFF. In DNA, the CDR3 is TGTGCCACCAGCAGGATAGGGGGGGATACTGAAGCTTTCTTT.

The CDR3 region has the DNA TGTGCCAGCAGGATGACGGGGAGCAATCAGCCCCAGCATTTT. Its translation: CASRMTGSNQPQHF. This rearrangement joins TRBV6-5 to TRBJ1-5; D unresolved. Trimming shortened V by 6 bases and J by 1 base, and 10 bases separated the two germline ends. The CDR3 is 14 amino acids. Germline V gene data show CDR1 as MNHEY and CDR2 as SVGAGI.

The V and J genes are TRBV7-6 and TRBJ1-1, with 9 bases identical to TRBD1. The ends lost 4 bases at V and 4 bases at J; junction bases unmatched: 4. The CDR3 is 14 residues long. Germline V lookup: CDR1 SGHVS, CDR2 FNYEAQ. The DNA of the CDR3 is TGTGCCAGCAGCTCACAGGGGGCAGGCACTGAAGCTTTCTTT. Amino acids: CASSSQGAGTEAFF.

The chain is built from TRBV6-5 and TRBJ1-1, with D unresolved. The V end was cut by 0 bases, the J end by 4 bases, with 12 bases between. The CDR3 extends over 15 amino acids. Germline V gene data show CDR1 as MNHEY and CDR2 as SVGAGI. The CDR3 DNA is TGTGCCAGCAGTTACTCGAGGGTTTTGCGCACTGAAGCTTTCTTT. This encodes CASSYSRVLRTEAFF.

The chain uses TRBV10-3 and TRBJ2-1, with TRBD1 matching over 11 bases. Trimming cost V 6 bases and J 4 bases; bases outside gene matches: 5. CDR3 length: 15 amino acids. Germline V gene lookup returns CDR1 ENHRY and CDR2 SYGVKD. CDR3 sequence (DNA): TGTGCCATCAGCTTCCGGGACAGGGGGTACAATGAGCAGTTCTTC. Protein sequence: CAISFRDRGYNEQFF.

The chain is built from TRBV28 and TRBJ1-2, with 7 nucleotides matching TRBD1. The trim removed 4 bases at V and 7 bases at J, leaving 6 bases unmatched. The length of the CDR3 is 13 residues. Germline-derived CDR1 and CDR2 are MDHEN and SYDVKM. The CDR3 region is CASSSTGQGGYTF. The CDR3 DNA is TGTGCCAGCAGTTCGACAGGGCAGGGTGGCTACACCTTC.

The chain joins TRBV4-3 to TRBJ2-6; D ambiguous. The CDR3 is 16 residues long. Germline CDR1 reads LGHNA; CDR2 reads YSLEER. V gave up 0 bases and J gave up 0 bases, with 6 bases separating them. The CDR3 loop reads CASSQDPHSGANVLTF. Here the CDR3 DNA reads TGCGCCAGCAGCCAAGATCCCCACTCTGGGGCCAACGTCCTGACTTTC.

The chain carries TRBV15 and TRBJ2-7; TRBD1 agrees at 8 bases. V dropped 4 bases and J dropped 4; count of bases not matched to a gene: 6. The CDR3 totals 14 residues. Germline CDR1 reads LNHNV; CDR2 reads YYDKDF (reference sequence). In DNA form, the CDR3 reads TGTGCCACCAGCAAAGACAGGGGACGGTACGAGCAGTACTTC. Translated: CATSKDRGRYEQYF. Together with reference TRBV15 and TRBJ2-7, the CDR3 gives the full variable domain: DAMVIQNPRYQVTQFGKPVTLSCSQTLNHNVMYWYQQKSSQAPKLLFHYYDKDFNNEADTPDNFQSRRPNTSFCFLDIRSPGLGDTAMYLCATSKDRGRYEQYFGPGTRLTVT.

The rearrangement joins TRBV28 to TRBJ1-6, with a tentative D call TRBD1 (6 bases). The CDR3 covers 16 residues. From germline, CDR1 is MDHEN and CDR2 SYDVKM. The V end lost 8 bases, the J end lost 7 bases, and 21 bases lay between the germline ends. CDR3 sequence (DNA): TGTGCCAGCCGGCTCCGAACAGGGTTAAACAATTCACCCCTCCACTTT. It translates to CASRLRTGLNNSPLHF.

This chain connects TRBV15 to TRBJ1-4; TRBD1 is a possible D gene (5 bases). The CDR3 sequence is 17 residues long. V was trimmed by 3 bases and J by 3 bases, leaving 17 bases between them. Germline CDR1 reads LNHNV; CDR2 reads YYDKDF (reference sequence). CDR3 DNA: TGTGCCACCAGCAGTCCGATCATTGGGGGGGCTAATGAAAAACTGTTTTTT. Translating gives CATSSPIIGGANEKLFF.

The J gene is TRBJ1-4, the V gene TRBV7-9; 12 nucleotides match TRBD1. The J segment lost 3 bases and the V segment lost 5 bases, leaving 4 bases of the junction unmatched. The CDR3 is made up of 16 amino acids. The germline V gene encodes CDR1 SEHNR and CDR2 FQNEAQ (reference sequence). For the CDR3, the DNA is TGTGCCAGCAGCGTGGGACAGGGGGCGGCTAATGAAAAACTGTTTTTT. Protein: CASSVGQGAANEKLFF.

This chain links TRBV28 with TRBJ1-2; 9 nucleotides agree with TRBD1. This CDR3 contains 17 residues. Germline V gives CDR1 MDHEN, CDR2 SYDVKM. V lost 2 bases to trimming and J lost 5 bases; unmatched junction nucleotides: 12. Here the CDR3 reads CASSLGGWGTGYYGYTF. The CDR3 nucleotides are TGTGCCAGCAGTTTAGGGGGATGGGGGACAGGGTATTATGGCTACACCTTC.

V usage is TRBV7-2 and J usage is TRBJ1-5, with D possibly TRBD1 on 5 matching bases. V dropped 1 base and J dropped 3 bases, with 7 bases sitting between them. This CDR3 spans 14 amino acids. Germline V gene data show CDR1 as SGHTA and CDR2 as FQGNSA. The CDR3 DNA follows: TGTGCCAGCAGCTTAGAACAGGCCAATCAGCCCCAGCATTTT. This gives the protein CASSLEQANQPQHF.

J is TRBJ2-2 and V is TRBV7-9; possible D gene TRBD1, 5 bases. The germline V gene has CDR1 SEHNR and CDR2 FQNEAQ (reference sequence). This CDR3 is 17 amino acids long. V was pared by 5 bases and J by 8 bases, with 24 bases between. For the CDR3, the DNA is TGTGCCAGCAGCGCCCACCTCTGGCAGGGCCGAGGTGGGGAGCTGTTTTTT. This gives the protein CASSAHLWQGRGGELFF.

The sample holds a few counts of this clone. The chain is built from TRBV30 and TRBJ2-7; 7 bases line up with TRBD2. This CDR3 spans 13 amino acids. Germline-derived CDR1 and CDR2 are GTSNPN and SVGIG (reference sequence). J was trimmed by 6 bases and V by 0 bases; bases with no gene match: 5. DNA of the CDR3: TGTGCCTGGAGTGTACTGCCGGGAGGCGAGCAGTACTTC. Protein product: CAWSVLPGGEQYF.

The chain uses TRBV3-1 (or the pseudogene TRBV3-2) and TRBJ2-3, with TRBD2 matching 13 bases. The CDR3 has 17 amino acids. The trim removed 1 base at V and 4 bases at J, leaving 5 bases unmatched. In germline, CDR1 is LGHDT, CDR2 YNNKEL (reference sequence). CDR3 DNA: TGTGCCAGCAGCCAAGCGGGACTAGCGGGGAGATCAGATACGCAGTATTTT. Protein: CASSQAGLAGRSDTQYF.

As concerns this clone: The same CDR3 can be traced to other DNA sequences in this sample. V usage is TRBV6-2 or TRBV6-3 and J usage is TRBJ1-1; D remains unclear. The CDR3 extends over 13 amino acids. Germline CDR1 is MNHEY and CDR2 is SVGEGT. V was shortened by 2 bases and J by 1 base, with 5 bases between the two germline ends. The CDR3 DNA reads TGTGCCAGCAGTTACCCCGGGAACACTGAAGCTTTCTTT. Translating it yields CASSYPGNTEAFF.

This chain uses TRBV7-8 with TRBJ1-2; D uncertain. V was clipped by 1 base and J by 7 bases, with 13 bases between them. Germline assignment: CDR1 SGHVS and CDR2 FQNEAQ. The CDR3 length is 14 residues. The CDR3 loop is CASSLDWEFGGYTF. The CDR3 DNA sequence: TGTGCCAGCAGCTTAGATTGGGAGTTTGGTGGCTACACCTTC.